This T cell receptor (beta chain) emerged from a study of blood T cell repertoires in COVID-19. Overall study context: Donors in the United States, Italy and Spain gave samples during acute or convalescent COVID-19. Sample material is recorded as cDNA or gDNA derived from T cells, B-cell-depleted T cells, or PBMCs.

Source study methods: Reference gene primer amplification gave nucleated cell count estimates. The assay was immunoSEQ multiplex PCR, and TCRdb's table has in-frame clones only and misses some. That table is the source of V, J and clone size, and D and trimming were worked out from the DNA. The data contain roughly 30,000 clones, roughly 89% of them singletons. The V gene end was trimmed by 4 bases and the J gene end by 6 bases; junction bases not matched to a gene: 9. The length of the CDR3 is 14 residues. Germline CDR1 SNHLY, CDR2 FYNNEI. V and J are TRBV2 and TRBJ2-7; 7 nucleotides align to TRBD1. This receptor was obtained from a human donor with acute or convalescent COVID-19. The donor label of this sample is uncertain. Specimen: peripheral blood. CDR3 nucleotide sequence: TGTGCCAGCAGTGTCGCGGCGAGGGGGCTCGAGCAGTACGTC. This codes for CASSVAARGLEQYV.